Listed below are T cell receptor beta chains from one sample, sequenced in a study. A single record per CDR3 protein comes from TCRdb applying MiXCR to the RT-PCR reads. Among approximately 720,000 distinct CDR3 sequences, 14% were seen once, and the ten largest hold just over 3.5%. The specimen was memory CD4+ T cells from blood. The receptors derive from a female donor in good health, serving as a healthy control. CDR3s include the opening cysteine and the closing phenylalanine or tryptophan. A D gene is named only where the DNA matches it firmly. Clone size, where shown, is once, few, many, or a class for clones that have expanded.

V: TRBV7-9; D: -; size: -; J: TRBJ2-2; DNA: TGTGCCAGCAGCCCCGAAGGGCTACGGGCAGGGGCCACCGGGGAGCTGTTTTTT; CDR3: CASSPEGLRAGATGELFF
V: TRBV7-2; D: TRBD2; size: few; J: TRBJ2-2; DNA: TGTGCCAGCAGCTACCGGGACTATGGGAACACCGGGGAGCTGTTTTTT; CDR3: CASSYRDYGNTGELFF
V: TRBV13; D: -; size: -; J: TRBJ2-7; DNA: TGTGCCAGCCGTAAGGGCGGGGTCGGCGAGCAGTACTTC; CDR3: CASRKGGVGEQYF
V: TRBV6-5; D: -; size: few; J: TRBJ1-1; DNA: TGTGCCAGCAGTTACTCGAATCGCAGAGTACTGAACACTGAAGCTTTCTTT; CDR3: CASSYSNRRVLNTEAFF
V: TRBV10-3; D: -; size: few; J: TRBJ1-2; DNA: TGTGCCATCAGTGATACCCAGGGGTTTAGCTACACCTTC; CDR3: CAISDTQGFSYTF
V: TRBV12-5; D: TRBD2; size: -; J: TRBJ2-3; DNA: TGTGCTACGTCTAGCGGGGGACCCACAGATACGCAGTATTTT; CDR3: CATSSGGPTDTQYF
V: TRBV5-6; D: -; size: -; J: TRBJ1-3; DNA: TGTGCCAGCGCCCGGAATGGAAACACCATATATTTT; CDR3: CASARNGNTIYF
V: TRBV29-1; D: -; size: many; J: TRBJ2-2; DNA: TGCAGCGCGGGCAGGGATGGAGGGGAGCTGTTTTTT; CDR3: CSAGRDGGELFF
V: TRBV19; D: TRBD1; size: -; J: TRBJ2-1; DNA: TGTGCCAGTAGAGCCCGGGACAGGGGGATCAAGCAGTTCTTC; CDR3: CASRARDRGIKQFF
V: TRBV5-1; D: -; size: -; J: TRBJ1-1; DNA: TGCGCCAGCGCCCCCGGAGAGAACACTGAAGCTTTCTTT; CDR3: CASAPGENTEAFF